The following is a TCR beta chain sequence with its context. Sequencing used immunoSEQ multiplex PCR; TCRdb keeps in-frame clones, though not all of them. The sample yields about 38,000 clones, over 60% seen once. This specimen belongs to a study of OX40 agonist ivuxolimab in advanced cancers. Trimming left V 1 base short and J 2 bases short, with 10 bases between. This CDR3 is built from 14 residues. Germline CDR1 reads SQVTM; CDR2 reads ANQGSEA. The chain has TRBV29-1 and TRBJ2-3; weak D call: TRBD2 (5 bases). This TCR came from an adult with an advanced solid tumor such as melanoma, head and neck, liver or kidney cancer. The material was CD4+ or CD8+ T cells sorted from blood, obtained in a trial of the OX40 agonist ivuxolimab. CDR3 residues: CSVEGGFVTDTQYF. CDR3 bases: TGCAGCGTTGAAGGAGGGTTCGTCACAGATACGCAGTATTTT.